These 28 T cell receptor beta chains originate from one sample sequenced in a study of cytomegalovirus exposure and HLA in healthy donors. 13 Jbeta primers and 60 Vbeta primers were used for the PCR. The assay was immunoSEQ multiplex PCR, and TCRdb's table has in-frame clones only and misses some. The sample carries about 140,000 clones, roughly four fifths recorded once. The sequencing input was PBMCs. The receptors come from a human donor in good health.

In its sample, this clone was seen once. The gene calls are TRBV6-1 and TRBJ2-7; 7 bases are a match to TRBD2. The germline gives CDR1 MNHNS, CDR2 SASEGT. The CDR3 has 14 residues. The junction had 7 bases not matched to a gene; V was cut back by 4 bases and J by 4 bases. The CDR3 region has the DNA TGTGCCAGCAGTGGGTTGTCTAGCGGATACGAGCAGTACTTC. This encodes CASSGLSSGYEQYF.

The genes are TRBV29-1 and TRBJ2-7, with 10 positions matching TRBD2. The CDR3 has 13 residues. Germline V gives CDR1 SQVTM, CDR2 ANQGSEA. The V gene end was trimmed by 4 bases and the J gene end by 2 bases; junction bases not matched to a gene: 2. The CDR3 bases are TGCAGCGTTGTACTAGCGGGAACCTACGAGCAGTACTTC. Its translation is CSVVLAGTYEQYF.

A single count supports this clone. The rearrangement uses TRBV9 and TRBJ2-3; TRBD2 might be the D (5 bases). CDR1 is SGDLS, CDR2 YYNGEE, per germline. CDR3 length: 15 residues. V was shortened by 4 bases and J by 2 bases, with 14 bases between the two germline ends. This chain's CDR3 is CASSPASGVTDTQYF. The CDR3 DNA follows: TGTGCCAGCAGCCCCGCGAGCGGCGTCACAGATACGCAGTATTTT.

This clone was seen a few times. The same CDR3 also results from other DNA sequences found in this sample. The chain couples TRBV7-9 to TRBJ1-1; weak D call: TRBD1 (5 bases). CDR3 length: 13 amino acids. With 3 bases removed from V and 0 bases from J, the gap between germline ends came to 5 bases. Germline CDR1 and CDR2: SEHNR and FQNEAQ (reference sequence). The CDR3, as DNA: TGTGCCAGCAGCTTGACAGTGAACACTGAAGCTTTCTTT. Its protein product is CASSLTVNTEAFF.

This clone was found a few times. CDR3 sequence: CASSPLTSGLGEYF. For the CDR3, the DNA is TGTGCCAGCAGCCCCTTGACTAGCGGGTTAGGCGAGTACTTC. This chain uses TRBV4-2 with TRBJ2-7; 10 bases line up with TRBD2. The CDR3 spans 14 residues. V trimming: 4 bases; J trimming: 11 bases; junction bases outside the gene matches: 11. The germline V gene has CDR1 LGHNA and CDR2 YNFKEQ.

The chain employs TRBV7-8 and TRBJ2-7; tentatively, D is TRBD2 (6 bases). The CDR3 consists of 15 residues. V was clipped by 5 bases and J by 9 bases, with 23 bases between them. Germline CDR1 SGHVS, CDR2 FQNEAQ. CDR3 bases: TGTGCCAGCAGCACGGCGGGGACCCACGAGGGCCCGCAGTACTTC. Translating gives CASSTAGTHEGPQYF.

The chain carries TRBV5-4 and TRBJ2-7; a possible D gene is TRBD1 (6 bases). CDR3 length: 14 amino acids. The germline V and J ends were trimmed by 5 bases and 2 bases, with 14 bases remaining between them. Germline V lookup: CDR1 SGHNT, CDR2 YYREEE (reference sequence). CDR3 sequence (DNA): TGTGCCAGCAGTGTTGGACAGCTCCCCTACGAGCAGTACTTC. Translated: CASSVGQLPYEQYF.

The J gene is TRBJ2-7, the V gene TRBV7-9; TRBD1 matches 10 bases. The CDR3 runs to 15 residues. Germline V gene data show CDR1 as SEHNR and CDR2 as FQNEAQ (reference sequence). V gave up 5 bases and J gave up 4 bases; unmatched junction bases: 8. This CDR3 is CASSPRTGGKYEQYF. In DNA, the CDR3 is TGTGCCAGCAGCCCACGGACAGGGGGGAAATACGAGCAGTACTTC.

The chain couples TRBV13 to TRBJ2-2; a weak D match, TRBD1 (6 bases). The CDR3 covers 14 residues. CDR1 and CDR2 from the germline V gene are PRHDT and FYEKMQ (reference sequence). The ends were cut back, 0 bases at V and 5 bases at J, with 7 bases in the middle. CDR3 coding DNA: TGTGCCAGCAGCTTAGGCGGACAGACCGGGGAGCTGTTTTTT. This sequence encodes CASSLGGQTGELFF.

The chain uses TRBV6-6 and TRBJ2-2, with TRBD2 matching 7 bases. The CDR3 length is 16 residues. From germline, CDR1 is MNHNY and CDR2 SVGAGI (reference sequence). Germline trimming cut 0 bases from V and 6 bases from J; bases unmatched to any gene: 7. CDR3 sequence (DNA): TGTGCCAGCAGTTACTCTTGGAGTGGGAGGGCCGGGGAGCTGTTTTTT. Translation gives CASSYSWSGRAGELFF.

This clone was detected a few times. The V and J genes are TRBV28 and TRBJ2-7, with 8 bases fitting TRBD1. The CDR3 length is 16 residues. Trimming cost V 5 bases and J 4 bases; bases outside gene matches: 13. Germline V gene sequence: CDR1 MDHEN, CDR2 SYDVKM. Here the CDR3 DNA reads TGTGCCAGCAGTCCCCCCCCCAGGGGGCCCAATTACGAGCAGTACTTC. Its translation is CASSPPPRGPNYEQYF.

This chain joins TRBV4-1 and TRBJ1-3; TRBD1 might be the D (6 bases). Germline V CDR1 and CDR2: MGHRA, YSYEKL. This CDR3 region has 14 residues. V gave up 3 bases and J gave up 4 bases, with 10 bases separating them. CDR3: CASSHPGEGNTIYF. CDR3 bases: TGCGCCAGCAGCCACCCAGGGGAGGGAAACACCATATATTTT.

The chain uses TRBV19 and TRBJ2-2, with 10 bases matching TRBD1. Germline CDR1 is LNHDA and CDR2 is SQIVND (reference sequence). CDR3 size: 15 residues. J lost 4 bases, V lost 7 bases, and 6 bases had no gene match. The CDR3 spells CASISGTGATGELFF. CDR3 coding DNA: TGTGCCAGTATCTCGGGGACAGGGGCCACCGGGGAGCTGTTTTTT.

V and J are TRBV6-6 and TRBJ2-4, with 12 nucleotides matching TRBD1. The CDR3 has 16 residues. The junction had 4 bases not matched to a gene; V was cut back by 4 bases and J by 3 bases. Germline CDR1 reads MNHNY; CDR2 reads SVGAGI (reference sequence). The chain's CDR3 is CASSSGQGAGKNIQYF. The CDR3 DNA reads TGTGCCAGCAGTTCGGGACAGGGGGCTGGCAAAAACATTCAGTACTTC.

V gene TRBV30 combines with J gene TRBJ2-5; D is perhaps TRBD2 (6 bases). This CDR3 region has 14 residues. CDR1 is GTSNPN, CDR2 SVGIG, per germline (reference sequence). V was trimmed by 2 bases and J by 5 bases, leaving 15 bases between them. For the CDR3, the DNA is TGTGCCTGGAGTCCACGGGCGGGATATGAGACCCAGTACTTC. Its protein product is CAWSPRAGYETQYF. Looking up the rest from reference TRBV30 and TRBJ2-5 gives the full variable domain: SQTIHQWPATLVQPVGSPLSLECTVEGTSNPNLYWYRQAAGRGLQLLFYSVGIGQISSEVPQNLSASRPQDRQFILSSKKLLLSDSGFYLCAWSPRAGYETQYFGPGTRLLVL.

The V gene is TRBV10-3, the J gene TRBJ2-7; D perhaps matches TRBD1 (5 bases). Looked up from germline, CDR1 is ENHRY and CDR2 is SYGVKD. There are 14 residues in the CDR3. The V end was cut by 4 bases, the J end by 2 bases, with 12 bases between. CDR3 region: CAISGEETAYEQYF. The CDR3 DNA reads as TGTGCCATCAGTGGCGAGGAGACAGCCTACGAGCAGTACTTC.

The chain employs TRBV7-9 and TRBJ1-3; D gene unclear. V lost 0 bases and J lost 0, with 12 bases in between. The CDR3 sequence is 17 residues long. The germline V gene encodes CDR1 SEHNR and CDR2 FQNEAQ (reference sequence). CDR3 region: CASSLAGGRRSGNTIYF. The CDR3 DNA is TGTGCCAGCAGCTTAGCGGGCGGGCGACGCTCTGGAAACACCATATATTTT.

The chain uses TRBV10-2 and TRBJ2-5, with D possibly matching TRBD2 (7 bases). CDR3 length: 18 amino acids. Germline V gene sequence: CDR1 WSHSY, CDR2 SAAADI. Deletions cut 2 bases from V and 2 bases from J, with 21 bases between. For the CDR3, the DNA is TGCGCCAGCAGTGAGAGTCTAGCTAAAGGGGGAGGGCAAGAGACCCAGTACTTC. Translating it yields CASSESLAKGGGQETQYF.

V and J are TRBV5-1 and TRBJ1-6, with no clear D. The CDR3 is 14 amino acids. V was clipped by 4 bases and J by 10 bases, with 15 bases between them. CDR1 is SGHRS, CDR2 YFSETQ, per germline. CDR3 bases: TGCGCCAGCAGCGGCGCAGTTAACAGCTCACCCCTCCACTTT. Residues: CASSGAVNSSPLHF.

The chain uses TRBV19 and TRBJ2-2, with 7 bases matching TRBD1. V shed 3 bases and J 3 bases; nucleotides not matched to a gene: 4. The germline gives CDR1 LNHDA, CDR2 SQIVND (reference sequence). CDR3 length equals 15 residues. This CDR3 is CASSIWQGDTGELFF. CDR3 sequence (DNA): TGTGCCAGTAGTATTTGGCAGGGGGACACCGGGGAGCTGTTTTTT.

The V gene is TRBV5-1, the J gene TRBJ2-7, with 10 bases matching TRBD1. J was trimmed by 4 bases and V by 2 bases; bases with no gene match: 3. This CDR3 comprises 14 residues. The germline gives CDR1 SGHRS, CDR2 YFSETQ. The CDR3 loop reads CASSFRDRGYEQYF. The CDR3 nucleotides read TGCGCCAGCAGCTTTCGGGACAGGGGTTACGAGCAGTACTTC.

This sequence joins TRBV5-4 and TRBJ2-7, with 12 bases matching TRBD2. J was trimmed by 7 bases and V by 3 bases; bases with no gene match: 11. The CDR3 is 16 residues long. Germline lookup yields CDR1 SGHNT and CDR2 YYREEE (reference sequence). The CDR3 DNA is TGTGCCAGCAGCTCCCTACGGACTAGCGGGAATGGTGAGCAGTACTTC. Translating gives CASSSLRTSGNGEQYF.

The DNA for the CDR3 is TGTGCCAGCAGCCCGTGGCTCCGGGACAGGGCCACAGATACGCAGTATTTT. It specifies CASSPWLRDRATDTQYF. V and J are TRBV5-6 and TRBJ2-3, with 9 nucleotides matching TRBD1. Unmatched junction bases numbered 11, after V lost 4 bases and J lost 2 bases. The length of the CDR3 is 17 residues. Germline lookup yields CDR1 SGHDT and CDR2 YYEEEE.

This clone was found a few times. The V and J genes are TRBV7-2 and TRBJ2-7, with D possibly TRBD1 on 6 matching bases. The V gene lost 1 base and the J gene lost 4 bases, with 14 bases spanning the gap. The CDR3 sequence is 15 residues long. Germline CDR1 and CDR2: SGHTA and FQGNSA. The CDR3 sequence: CASSLVSTGWYEQYF. CDR3 in DNA: TGTGCCAGCAGCTTAGTGAGTACAGGGTGGTACGAGCAGTACTTC.

V is TRBV27 and J is TRBJ2-3, with 8 bases fitting TRBD1. With 6 bases clipped from V and 5 bases from J, the junction kept 4 bases outside the gene matches. This CDR3 is built from 13 residues. Germline V gene lookup returns CDR1 MNHEY and CDR2 SMNVEV (reference sequence). The CDR3 loop is CASSGQGKDTQYF. The CDR3 DNA follows: TGTGCCAGCAGCGGACAGGGTAAAGATACGCAGTATTTT.

The V and J genes are TRBV5-1 and TRBJ1-2, with TRBD1 identical over 9 bases. V was clipped by 0 bases and J by 8 bases; unmatched bases: 5. The CDR3 runs 14 residues. In germline, CDR1 is SGHRS, CDR2 YFSETQ. The CDR3 sequence: CASSLDGTGRGYTF. The DNA for the CDR3 is TGCGCCAGCAGCTTGGATGGGACAGGGAGGGGCTACACCTTC. The full variable domain, its missing parts supplied by reference TRBV5-1 and TRBJ1-2, is KAGVTQTPRYLIKTRGQQVTLSCSPISGHRSVSWYQQTPGQGLQFLFEYFSETQRNKGNFPGRFSGRQFSNSRSEMNVSTLELGDSALYLCASSLDGTGRGYTFGSGTRLTVV.

The chain links TRBV4-1 to TRBJ2-2; 7 bases agree with TRBD2. V shed 6 bases, J shed 6 bases, and the junction held 7 bases outside the gene matches. Germline values: CDR1 MGHRA, CDR2 YSYEKL. This CDR3 is built from 14 residues. This chain's CDR3 is CASSHGSGAGELFF. Written as DNA, the CDR3 is TGCGCCAGCAGTCATGGGAGCGGGGCCGGGGAGCTGTTTTTT.

This clone has more than one count but fewer than ten. The V call is TRBV6-5, the J call TRBJ1-1, with TRBD1 as a possible D gene (6 bases). CDR3 length equals 13 residues. Trimming pared 6 bases from V and 8 bases from J, leaving 16 bases between. Germline-derived CDR1 and CDR2 are MNHEY and SVGAGI. The DNA of the CDR3 is TGTGCCAGCAGGCCGGGGGGGCAGGAAGAAGCTTTCTTT. It yields the protein CASRPGGQEEAFF.